The source of this TCR beta chain is a study of T cell repertoires in cytomegalovirus infection (dated by TCRdb to between 2019 and 2020). Some background on the complete study: The HLA type of each donor mattered for the analysis, because public TCR beta signatures pointed to carriage of CMV infection along with the matching HLA type.

This clonotype was seen many times. Its antigen specificity is not known. The record has no base qualities; no much larger clone is one base away. Overall study outcomes, separate from this receptor: In the ex vivo response, HLA-C-restricted CMV-specific TCR beta clonotypes were dominant, and in two of eight donors the single most frequent clonotype came from this HLA-C-restricted group. In both this cohort and an independent roughly 360-donor cohort, the cumulative frequency of public TCR beta family members distinguished carriers of CMV infection plus the relevant HLA type.

This sample was sequenced with an Illumina HiSeq 1500. TCRdb passed the public sequencing reads through fastp at Q25 and MiXCR, retaining productive beta sequences. Identical CDR3 proteins give one entry, which carries the most common genes and DNA. A total of fewer than 700,000 distinct CDR3 sequences appear in this sample, 24% of them only once. The biggest ten clones account for 7.5% to 9% of the sample. CDR1 and CDR2 were assigned from the germline V gene as SGHTA and FQGNSA. V is cut by 2 bases and J by 2 bases, and the space between the germline ends is 10 bases. From its cysteine to its phenylalanine, the CDR3 spans 15 amino acids. Only the CDR3 portion is preserved as DNA: 45 bases, with reading frame beginning at the first base.

The source is a human donor in good health (CMV status not recorded). Some clones in this sample may be carry-over from other donors' samples. This chain joins TRBV7-2 to TRBJ2-1; a weak D assignment points to TRBD2 (6 bases agree). Sequencing was carried out using CD8+ T cells from PBMCs. The nucleotide sequence is given as TGTGCCAGCAGCTTAAGGGACTGGGCCTACAATGAGCAGTTCTTC. This translates into CASSLRDWAYNEQFF. Full variable domain (CDR3 extended with the reference TRBV7-2 and TRBJ2-1 proteins): GAGVSQSPSNKVTEKGKDVELRCDPISGHTALYWYRQSLGQGLEFLIYFQGNSAPDKSGLPSDRFSAERTGGSVSTLTIQRTQQEDSAVYLCASSLRDWAYNEQFFGPGTRLTVL.